The next 27 T cell receptor beta chains were all read from a single sample in a study of T cell changes during pregnancy in multiple sclerosis. The repertoire was sequenced with immunoSEQ multiplex PCR; TCRdb's copy has only in-frame clones and lacks some. The top ten hold roughly 5% of the sample, which has fewer than 50,000 clones, 92% seen once. The sequences come from CD8+ T cells from peripheral blood mononuclear cells, collected in the third trimester of pregnancy. All receptors derive from a female donor with multiple sclerosis, enrolled in a pregnancy study.

This chain uses TRBV4-2 with TRBJ1-2; D is uncertain. V lost 1 base and J lost 6, with 18 bases in between. In germline, CDR1 is LGHNA, CDR2 YNFKEQ. The CDR3 totals 16 residues. In DNA, the CDR3 is TGTGCCAGCAGCCAAGTAGAGACCGAGGCGGAGGATGGCTACACCTTC. Translation gives CASSQVETEAEDGYTF.

This sequence joins TRBV7-9 and TRBJ1-2, with 8 bases lining up with TRBD1. This CDR3 region has 15 residues. Germline V gene sequence: CDR1 SEHNR, CDR2 FQNEAQ (reference sequence). J lost 6 bases, V lost 5 bases, and 11 bases had no gene match. CDR3 in amino acids: CASSHGDRLLDGYTF. In nucleotides, the CDR3 is TGTGCCAGCAGCCACGGGGACAGGTTGTTGGATGGCTACACCTTC.

The gene calls are TRBV27 and TRBJ2-7; no reliable D call. Trimming took off 3 bases at V and 4 bases at J, with 13 bases between the two ends. Germline V CDR1 and CDR2: MNHEY, SMNVEV (reference sequence). CDR3 length equals 14 residues. Here the CDR3 reads CASSFRSSAYEQYF. The CDR3 coding sequence is TGTGCCAGCAGTTTTCGGAGTTCGGCGTACGAGCAGTACTTC.

This rearrangement joins TRBV4-1 to TRBJ1-2; D unclear. The CDR3 is made up of 11 amino acids. Per the germline V gene, CDR1 is MGHRA and CDR2 is YSYEKL. The V gene lost 1 base and the J gene lost 7 bases, with 4 bases spanning the gap. As DNA, the CDR3 is TGCGCCAGCAGCCAAGGAGCTGGCTACACCTTC. It is translated as CASSQGAGYTF.

The chain is built from TRBV10-3 and TRBJ1-5; D uncertain. CDR1 is ENHRY, CDR2 SYGVKD, per germline. This CDR3 spans 13 amino acids. Between the trimmed V and J ends, which lost 3 bases and 7 bases, there was a span of 10 bases. CDR3 sequence: CAISDDPGQPQHF. In nucleotides, the CDR3 is TGTGCCATCAGTGATGACCCGGGACAGCCCCAGCATTTT.

This clone was counted once. This sequence joins TRBV14 and TRBJ1-1; 7 nucleotides align to TRBD1. In germline, CDR1 is SGHDN, CDR2 FVKESK. This CDR3 is 15 amino acids long. V shed 3 bases and J 3 bases; nucleotides not matched to a gene: 7. This chain's CDR3 is CASSHRQGRDTEAFF. The CDR3 nucleotides read TGTGCCAGCAGCCACAGACAGGGTAGGGACACTGAAGCTTTCTTT. Based on the CDR3 plus reference TRBV14 and TRBJ1-1, the full variable domain is EAGVTQFPSHSVIEKGQTVTLRCDPISGHDNLYWYRRVMGKEIKFLLHFVKESKQDESGMPNNRFLAERTGGTYSTLKVQPAELEDSGVYFCASSHRQGRDTEAFFGQGTRLTVV.

This clone was seen once. J is TRBJ2-7 and V is TRBV10-2; TRBD1 might be the D (5 bases). CDR1 is WSHSY, CDR2 SAAADI, per germline. The CDR3 totals 15 residues. V lost 3 bases and J 0 bases, leaving 12 bases between the germline ends. The CDR3 sequence: CASSDDQGSSYEQYF. The CDR3 DNA follows: TGCGCCAGCAGTGATGACCAGGGAAGCTCCTACGAGCAGTACTTC.

The chain recombines TRBV27 with TRBJ2-4, with D tentatively TRBD1 (5 bases). Germline CDR1 reads MNHEY; CDR2 reads SMNVEV (reference sequence). V dropped 5 bases and J dropped 4 bases, with 9 bases sitting between them. The CDR3 runs 13 residues. CDR3 loop: CASSQSGKNIQYF. In DNA, the CDR3 is TGTGCCAGCAGTCAGTCAGGGAAAAACATTCAGTACTTC.

V usage is TRBV27 and J usage is TRBJ2-2; 9 positions agree with TRBD1. This CDR3 comprises 16 residues. Per germline, CDR1 MNHEY and CDR2 SMNVEV (reference sequence). V shed 6 bases and J 3 bases; nucleotides not matched to a gene: 8. Here the CDR3 reads CASRSRDRAYTGELFF. The CDR3 nucleotides are TGTGCCAGCAGGTCCCGGGACAGGGCCTACACCGGGGAGCTGTTTTTT.

This chain links TRBV9 with TRBJ2-1; 8 nucleotides align to TRBD2. The germline CDR1 and CDR2 sequences are SGDLS and YYNGEE. The CDR3 is 14 amino acids. Trimming cost V 4 bases and J 5 bases; bases outside gene matches: 5. CDR3 bases: TGTGCCAGCAGCATAAGTAGCGGGGACAATGAGCAGTTCTTC. Protein sequence: CASSISSGDNEQFF.

This chain connects TRBV7-2 to TRBJ2-7; D ambiguous. Trimming cost V 1 base and J 6 bases, with 7 bases left between them. The CDR3 consists of 12 residues. Germline loops: CDR1 SGHTA, CDR2 FQGNSA. The CDR3 DNA reads TGTGCCAGCAGCTTAGTGTTCGGCGAGCAGTACTTC. Translating gives CASSLVFGEQYF.

This clone was seen only once. The rearrangement joins TRBV2 to TRBJ2-3; 11 positions match TRBD2. This CDR3 has 15 amino acids. CDR1 is SNHLY and CDR2 is FYNNEI in the germline V gene. Unmatched junction bases numbered 7, after V lost 8 bases and J lost 3 bases. Here the CDR3 DNA reads TGTGCCAGCCGAACTAGCGGGAGTTGGACAGATACGCAGTATTTT. Protein sequence: CASRTSGSWTDTQYF.

V is TRBV5-4 and J is TRBJ1-1, with D possibly being TRBD1 (5 bases). Germline V CDR1 and CDR2: SGHNT, YYREEE (reference sequence). The ends were cut back, 6 bases at V and 4 bases at J, with 13 bases in the middle. The CDR3 covers 13 residues. The CDR3, as DNA: TGTGCCAGCATCGCCGGGGGTGGCACTGAAGCTTTCTTT. Translation gives CASIAGGGTEAFF.

The chain is built from TRBV4-3 and TRBJ1-2, with a tentative D call TRBD1 (5 bases). The CDR3 contains 13 residues. Germline V gene data show CDR1 as LGHNA and CDR2 as YSLEER. V lost 3 bases and J lost 8, with 13 bases in between. CDR3 in DNA: TGCGCCAGCAGCCAGGACACAGGCGGCGGCTACACCTTC. Its protein product is CASSQDTGGGYTF.

This chain uses TRBV29-1 with TRBJ1-1; 9 positions match TRBD1. Germline CDR1 is SQVTM and CDR2 is ANQGSEA. V lost 0 bases, J lost 1 base, and 3 bases stayed unmatched. The CDR3 contains 15 residues. The DNA for the CDR3 is TGCAGCGTTGAAGATCTGGACAGGGGGAACACTGAAGCTTTCTTT. Translated: CSVEDLDRGNTEAFF.

Notes on this clone: Other DNA sequences in the same sample also yield this CDR3. V is TRBV27 and J is TRBJ1-2; the D is unclear. Germline lookup yields CDR1 MNHEY and CDR2 SMNVEV (reference sequence). V lost 0 bases, J lost 2 bases, and 4 bases lay in between. The CDR3 sequence is 13 residues long. CDR3 region: CASSLSGNYGYTF. The CDR3 DNA follows: TGTGCCAGCAGTTTATCTGGCAACTATGGCTACACCTTC.

The chain recombines TRBV5-6 with TRBJ2-7, with TRBD1 matching 12 bases. The CDR3 runs to 16 residues. Trimming removed 3 bases from V and 3 bases from J; junction bases left unmatched: 7. CDR1 is SGHDT, CDR2 YYEEEE, per germline. The CDR3 DNA is TGTGCCAGCAGCTCTTACCGGGACAGGGGGCTCTACGAGCAGTACTTC. The encoded protein is CASSSYRDRGLYEQYF.

The V and J genes are TRBV11-2 and TRBJ2-1; no clear D gene. The CDR3 length is 15 residues. Germline CDR1 is SGHAT and CDR2 is FQNNGV. Trimming took off 6 bases at V and 6 bases at J, with 18 bases between the two ends. The CDR3 here is CASSIDSFLFNEQFF. In nucleotides, the CDR3 is TGTGCCAGCAGTATCGACTCCTTTTTATTCAATGAGCAGTTCTTC.

V gene TRBV7-8 combines with J gene TRBJ1-1; D is perhaps TRBD1 (5 bases). Germline assignment: CDR1 SGHVS and CDR2 FQNEAQ. The CDR3 has 15 amino acids. Trimming took off 0 bases at V and 0 bases at J, with 8 bases between the two ends. DNA for the CDR3: TGTGCCAGCAGCTTAGCCCCAGGGATGAACACTGAAGCTTTCTTT. It specifies CASSLAPGMNTEAFF. Combining the CDR3 with reference TRBV7-8 and TRBJ1-1 gives the whole variable domain GAGVSQSPRYKVAKRGQDVALRCDPISGHVSLFWYQQALGQGPEFLTYFQNEAQLDKSGLPSDRFFAERPEGSVSTLKIQRTQQEDSAVYLCASSLAPGMNTEAFFGQGTRLTVV.

The rearrangement links TRBV19 to TRBJ2-5; 9 bases map to TRBD2. Unmatched junction bases numbered 8, after V lost 5 bases and J lost 4 bases. CDR1 and CDR2 (germline): LNHDA, SQIVND (reference sequence). The length of the CDR3 is 15 residues. The chain's CDR3 is CASSPIAGEGETQYF. The CDR3 nucleotides read TGTGCCAGTAGTCCGATAGCGGGAGAAGGAGAGACCCAGTACTTC.

The rearrangement links TRBV28 to TRBJ2-1, with a possible D match to TRBD2 (5 bases). The CDR3 is made up of 16 amino acids. V lost 1 base and J 4 bases, leaving 14 bases between the germline ends. Germline lookup yields CDR1 MDHEN and CDR2 SYDVKM. As DNA, the CDR3 is TGTGCCAGCAGTTTATTCGGGGATCCAAAGTACAATGAGCAGTTCTTC. Its protein product is CASSLFGDPKYNEQFF.

The V and J genes are TRBV18 and TRBJ2-1, with TRBD2 matching 7 bases. With 11 bases clipped from V and 6 bases from J, the junction kept 16 bases outside the gene matches. Germline CDR1 KGHSH, CDR2 LQKENI. This CDR3 has 15 residues. The CDR3, as DNA: TGTGCCCAGAGGGTGAGCGGGGCCCATATCAATGAGCAGTTCTTC. It encodes CAQRVSGAHINEQFF.

This chain joins TRBV7-2 and TRBJ1-2; TRBD1 agrees at 8 bases. The CDR3 totals 17 residues. V was clipped by 5 bases and J by 6 bases; unmatched bases: 17. CDR1 and CDR2 (germline): SGHTA, FQGNSA. The CDR3 sequence: CASSLPRQGAKGDGYTF. In DNA form, the CDR3 reads TGTGCCAGCAGCCTACCTAGGCAGGGGGCGAAGGGTGATGGCTACACCTTC.

This clone came up once. This sequence joins TRBV19 and TRBJ1-4; D is unresolved. Germline lookup yields CDR1 LNHDA and CDR2 SQIVND (reference sequence). The CDR3 extends over 15 amino acids. The germline V and J ends were trimmed by 6 bases and 0 bases, with 11 bases remaining between them. The CDR3: CASRVAEATNEKLFF. CDR3 bases: TGTGCCAGTAGAGTCGCGGAAGCAACTAATGAAAAACTGTTTTTT.

This clone came up once. The rearrangement links TRBV7-6 to TRBJ2-7, with 8 bases matching TRBD2. V lost 4 bases, J lost 7 bases, and 12 bases stayed unmatched. Germline V gives CDR1 SGHVS, CDR2 FNYEAQ. CDR3 length equals 15 residues. The CDR3 sequence: CASSSPSSGIGEQYF. The CDR3 region has the DNA TGTGCCAGCAGCTCCCCGAGTAGCGGGATAGGTGAGCAGTACTTC. Supplemented by reference TRBV7-6 and TRBJ2-7, the full variable domain reads GAGVSQSPRYKVTKRGQDVALRCDPISGHVSLYWYRQALGQGPEFLTYFNYEAQQDKSGLPNDRFSAERPEGSISTLTIQRTEQRDSAMYRCASSSPSSGIGEQYFGPGTRLTVT.

The V gene is TRBV27, the J gene TRBJ2-3; a possible D gene is TRBD2 (5 bases). This CDR3 is 15 amino acids long. The germline V gene encodes CDR1 MNHEY and CDR2 SMNVEV (reference sequence). Trimming stripped 5 bases from V and 4 bases from J, with 16 bases between. The CDR3 reads CASSPPYKGADTQYF. In DNA, the CDR3 is TGTGCCAGCAGTCCCCCATACAAGGGAGCAGATACGCAGTATTTT.

This chain connects TRBV19 to TRBJ2-1; D gene ambiguous. Germline V gene lookup returns CDR1 LNHDA and CDR2 SQIVND (reference sequence). Deletions cut 3 bases from V and 5 bases from J, with 8 bases between. This CDR3 comprises 13 residues. CDR3 nucleotide sequence: TGTGCCAGTAGTATTGCGTTAAACAATGAGCAGTTCTTC. It translates to CASSIALNNEQFF.